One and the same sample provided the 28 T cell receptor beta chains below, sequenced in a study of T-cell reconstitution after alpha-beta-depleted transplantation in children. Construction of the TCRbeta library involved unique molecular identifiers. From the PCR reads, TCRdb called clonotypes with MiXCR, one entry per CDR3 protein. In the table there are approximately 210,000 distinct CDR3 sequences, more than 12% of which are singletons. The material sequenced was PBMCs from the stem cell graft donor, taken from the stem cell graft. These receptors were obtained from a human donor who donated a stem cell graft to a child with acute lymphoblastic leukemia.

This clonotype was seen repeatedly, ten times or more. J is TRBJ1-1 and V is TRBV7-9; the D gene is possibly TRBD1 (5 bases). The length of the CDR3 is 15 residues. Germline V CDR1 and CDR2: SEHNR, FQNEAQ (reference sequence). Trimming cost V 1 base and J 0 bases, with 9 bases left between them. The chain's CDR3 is CASSLGYRMNTEAFF. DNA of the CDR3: TGTGCCAGCAGCTTAGGTTACAGGATGAACACTGAAGCTTTCTTT. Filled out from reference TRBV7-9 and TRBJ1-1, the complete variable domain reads DTGVSQNPRHKITKRGQNVTFRCDPISEHNRLYWYRQTLGQGPEFLTYFQNEAQLEKSRLLSDRFSAERPKGSFSTLEIQRTEQGDSAMYLCASSLGYRMNTEAFFGQGTRLTVV.

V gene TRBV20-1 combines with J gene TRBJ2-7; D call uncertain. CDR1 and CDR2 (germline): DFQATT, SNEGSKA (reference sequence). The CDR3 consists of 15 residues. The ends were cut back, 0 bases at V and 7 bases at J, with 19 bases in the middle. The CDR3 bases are TGCAGTGCTAGAGACGTCCAGGTGGGCCTTTTTGAGCAGTACTTC. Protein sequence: CSARDVQVGLFEQYF.

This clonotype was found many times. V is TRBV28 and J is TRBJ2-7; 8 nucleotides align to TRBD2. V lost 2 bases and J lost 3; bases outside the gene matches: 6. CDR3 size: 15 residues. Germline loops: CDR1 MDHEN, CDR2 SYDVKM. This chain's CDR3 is CASSLDGRAGYEQYF. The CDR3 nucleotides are TGTGCCAGCAGTTTAGACGGGAGGGCCGGCTACGAGCAGTACTTC.

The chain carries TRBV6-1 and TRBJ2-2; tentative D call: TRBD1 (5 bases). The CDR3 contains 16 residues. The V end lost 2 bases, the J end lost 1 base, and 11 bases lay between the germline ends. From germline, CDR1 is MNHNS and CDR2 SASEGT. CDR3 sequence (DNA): TGTGCCAGCAGTGAAAGGGGCCAGGGGAACACCGGGGAGCTGTTTTTT. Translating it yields CASSERGQGNTGELFF.

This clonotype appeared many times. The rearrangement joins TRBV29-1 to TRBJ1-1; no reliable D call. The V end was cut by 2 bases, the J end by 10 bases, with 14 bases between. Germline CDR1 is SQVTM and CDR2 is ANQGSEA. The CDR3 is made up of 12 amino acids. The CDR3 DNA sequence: TGCAGCGTTGAAAGTTGGGGTGCCGGAGCTTTCTTT. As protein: CSVESWGAGAFF.

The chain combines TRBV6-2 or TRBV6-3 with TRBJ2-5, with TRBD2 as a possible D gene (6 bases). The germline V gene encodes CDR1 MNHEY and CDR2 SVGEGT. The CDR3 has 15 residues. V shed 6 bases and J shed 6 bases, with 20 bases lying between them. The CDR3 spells CASSSPGGTRKTQYF. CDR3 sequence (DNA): TGTGCCAGCAGCTCCCCCGGCGGGACTCGAAAGACCCAGTACTTC.

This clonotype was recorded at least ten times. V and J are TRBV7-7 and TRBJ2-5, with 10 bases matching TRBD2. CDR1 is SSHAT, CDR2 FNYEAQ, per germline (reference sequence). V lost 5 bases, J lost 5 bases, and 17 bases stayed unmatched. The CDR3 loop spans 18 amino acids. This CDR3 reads CASSPGGSSGRWEETQYF. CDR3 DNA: TGTGCCAGCAGCCCCGGGGGGTCTAGCGGGAGATGGGAGGAGACCCAGTACTTC.

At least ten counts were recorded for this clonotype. CDR3 sequence (DNA): TGTGCCAGCAGACCAGATACTGAAGCTTTCTTT. Amino acids: CASRPDTEAFF. The rearrangement links TRBV7-9 to TRBJ1-1; D ambiguous. This CDR3 is 11 amino acids long. Germline V gives CDR1 SEHNR, CDR2 FQNEAQ (reference sequence). V lost 6 bases, J lost 5 bases, and 7 bases lay in between.

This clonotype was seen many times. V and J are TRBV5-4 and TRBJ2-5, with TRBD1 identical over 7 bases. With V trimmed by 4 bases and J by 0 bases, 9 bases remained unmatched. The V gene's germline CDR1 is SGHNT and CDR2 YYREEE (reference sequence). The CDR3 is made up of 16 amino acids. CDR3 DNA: TGTGCCAGCAGCCCCGGACAGGTTTTGTACCAAGAGACCCAGTACTTC. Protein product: CASSPGQVLYQETQYF.

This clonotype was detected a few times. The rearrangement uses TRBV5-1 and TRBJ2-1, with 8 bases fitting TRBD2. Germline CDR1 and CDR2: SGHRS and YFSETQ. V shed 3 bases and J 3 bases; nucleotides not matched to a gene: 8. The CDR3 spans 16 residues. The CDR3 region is CASSSGSSGRYNEQFF. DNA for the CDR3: TGCGCCAGCAGCTCGGGGTCTAGCGGGCGCTACAATGAGCAGTTCTTC.

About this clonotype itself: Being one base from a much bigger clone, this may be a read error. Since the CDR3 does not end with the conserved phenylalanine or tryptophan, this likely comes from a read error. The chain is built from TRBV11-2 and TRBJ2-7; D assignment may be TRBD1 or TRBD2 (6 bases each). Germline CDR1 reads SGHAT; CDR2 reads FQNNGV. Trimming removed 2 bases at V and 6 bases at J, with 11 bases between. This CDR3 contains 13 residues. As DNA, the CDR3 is TGTGCCAGCAGCTTATCACAGGGAGGCGAGCAGTACTAC. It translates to CASSLSQGGEQYY.

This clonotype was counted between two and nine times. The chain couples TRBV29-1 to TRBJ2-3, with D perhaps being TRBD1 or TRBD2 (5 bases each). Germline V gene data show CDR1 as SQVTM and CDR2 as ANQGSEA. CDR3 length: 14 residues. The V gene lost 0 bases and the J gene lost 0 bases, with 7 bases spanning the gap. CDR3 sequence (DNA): TGCAGCGTTGAAGATTGGGACAGCACAGATACGCAGTATTTT. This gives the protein CSVEDWDSTDTQYF.

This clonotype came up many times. In DNA form, the CDR3 reads TGCGCCAGCCGCCTAGGACTGGACCTAGCCAAAAACATTCAGTACTTC. Amino acid sequence: CASRLGLDLAKNIQYF. The chain employs TRBV5-1 and TRBJ2-4; the D gene is possibly TRBD2 (5 bases). Germline values: CDR1 SGHRS, CDR2 YFSETQ. V gave up 7 bases and J gave up 0 bases, with 17 bases separating them. This CDR3 has 16 residues.

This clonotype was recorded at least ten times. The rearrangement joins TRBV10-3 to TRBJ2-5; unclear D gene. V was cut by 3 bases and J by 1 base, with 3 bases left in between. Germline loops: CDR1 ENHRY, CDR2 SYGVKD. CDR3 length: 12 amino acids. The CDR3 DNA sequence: TGTGCCATCAGTGAACTCCAAGAGACCCAGTACTTC. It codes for CAISELQETQYF.

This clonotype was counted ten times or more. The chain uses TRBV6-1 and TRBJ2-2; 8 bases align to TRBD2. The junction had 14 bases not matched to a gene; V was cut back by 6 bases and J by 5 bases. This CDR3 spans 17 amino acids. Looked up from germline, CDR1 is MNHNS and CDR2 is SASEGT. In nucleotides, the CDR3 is TGTGCCAGCAGCTTCAAAGGACTAGCAGGCGGGACCGGGGAGCTGTTTTTT. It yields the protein CASSFKGLAGGTGELFF.

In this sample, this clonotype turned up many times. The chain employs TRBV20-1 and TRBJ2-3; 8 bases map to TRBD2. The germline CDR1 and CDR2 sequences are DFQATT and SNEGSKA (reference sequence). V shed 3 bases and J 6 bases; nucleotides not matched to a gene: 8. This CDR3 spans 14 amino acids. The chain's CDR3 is CSASDGRASDTQYF. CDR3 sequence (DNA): TGCAGTGCTAGTGACGGGAGGGCCTCCGATACGCAGTATTTT.

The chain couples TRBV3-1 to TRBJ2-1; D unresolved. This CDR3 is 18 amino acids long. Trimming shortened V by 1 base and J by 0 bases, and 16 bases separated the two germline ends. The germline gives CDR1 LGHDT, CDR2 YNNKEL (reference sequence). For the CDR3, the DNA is TGTGCCAGCAGCCAAGGAAGAAAGGTGGCGAGCTCCTACAATGAGCAGTTCTTC. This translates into CASSQGRKVASSYNEQFF.

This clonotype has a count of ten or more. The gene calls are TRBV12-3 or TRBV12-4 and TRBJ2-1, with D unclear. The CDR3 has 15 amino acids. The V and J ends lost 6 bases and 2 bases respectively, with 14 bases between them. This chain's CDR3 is CASRPTNRAYNEQFF. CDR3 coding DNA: TGTGCCAGCAGACCCACAAACCGGGCCTACAATGAGCAGTTCTTC.

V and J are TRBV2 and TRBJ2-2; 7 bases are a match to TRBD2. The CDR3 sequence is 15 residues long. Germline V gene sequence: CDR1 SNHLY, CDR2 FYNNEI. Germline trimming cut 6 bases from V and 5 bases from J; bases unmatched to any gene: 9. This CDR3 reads CASRRPSGPTGELFF. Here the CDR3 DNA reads TGTGCCAGCAGGAGGCCTAGCGGACCTACCGGGGAGCTGTTTTTT.

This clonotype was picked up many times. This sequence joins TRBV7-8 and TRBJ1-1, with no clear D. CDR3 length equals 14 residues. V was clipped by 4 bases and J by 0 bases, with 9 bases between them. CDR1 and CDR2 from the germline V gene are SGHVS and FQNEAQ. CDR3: CASSSGLMNTEAFF. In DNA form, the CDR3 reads TGTGCCAGCAGCTCCGGGCTCATGAACACTGAAGCTTTCTTT.

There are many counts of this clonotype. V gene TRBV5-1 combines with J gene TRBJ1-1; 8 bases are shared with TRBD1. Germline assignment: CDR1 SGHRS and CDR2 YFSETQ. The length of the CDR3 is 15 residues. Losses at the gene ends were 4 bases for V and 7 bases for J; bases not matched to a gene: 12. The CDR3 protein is CASSLKTGDLGEAFF. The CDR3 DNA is TGCGCCAGCAGCCTCAAGACAGGGGACTTAGGTGAAGCTTTCTTT.

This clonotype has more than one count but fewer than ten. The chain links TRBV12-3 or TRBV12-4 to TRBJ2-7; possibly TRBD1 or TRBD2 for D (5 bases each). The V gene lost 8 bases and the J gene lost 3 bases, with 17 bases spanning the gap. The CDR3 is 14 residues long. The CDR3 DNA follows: TGTGCCAGCTCAAGAAGGGACCACTACTACGAGCAGTACTTC. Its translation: CASSRRDHYYEQYF.

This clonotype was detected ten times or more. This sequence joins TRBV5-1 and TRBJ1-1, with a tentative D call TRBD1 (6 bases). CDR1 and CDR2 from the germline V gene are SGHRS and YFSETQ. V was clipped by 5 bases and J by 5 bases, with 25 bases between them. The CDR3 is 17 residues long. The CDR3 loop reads CASRKVTAGTSGTEAFF. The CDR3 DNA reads TGCGCCAGCAGGAAAGTCACGGCCGGGACATCGGGGACTGAAGCTTTCTTT.

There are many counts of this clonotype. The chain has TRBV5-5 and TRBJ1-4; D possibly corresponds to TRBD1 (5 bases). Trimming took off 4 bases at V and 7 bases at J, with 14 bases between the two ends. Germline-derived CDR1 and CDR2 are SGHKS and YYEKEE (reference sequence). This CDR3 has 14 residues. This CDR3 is CASSILPGGEKLFF. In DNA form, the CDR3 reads TGTGCCAGCAGCATACTCCCTGGGGGTGAAAAACTGTTTTTT.

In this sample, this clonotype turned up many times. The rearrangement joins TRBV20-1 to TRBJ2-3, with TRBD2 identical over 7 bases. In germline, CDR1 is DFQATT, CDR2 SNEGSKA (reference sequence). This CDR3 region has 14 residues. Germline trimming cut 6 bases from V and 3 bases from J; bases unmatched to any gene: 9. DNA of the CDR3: TGCAGTGCGGCTCGGGAGGCGGGGACAGATACGCAGTATTTT. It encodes CSAAREAGTDTQYF.

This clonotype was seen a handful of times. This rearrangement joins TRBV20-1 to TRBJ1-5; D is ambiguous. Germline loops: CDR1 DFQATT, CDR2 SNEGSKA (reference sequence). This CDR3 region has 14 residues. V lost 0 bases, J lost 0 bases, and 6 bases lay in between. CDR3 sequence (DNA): TGCAGTGCTAGAGAAAGAGATAGCAATCAGCCCCAGCATTTT. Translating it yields CSARERDSNQPQHF.

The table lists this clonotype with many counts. CDR3 nucleotides: TGCGCCAGCAGCTGGGACAGGGCCGAGCAGTACTTC. It specifies CASSWDRAEQYF. The chain recombines TRBV5-1 with TRBJ2-7, with TRBD1 matching over 9 bases. From germline, CDR1 is SGHRS and CDR2 YFSETQ. The CDR3 runs 12 residues. J lost 6 bases, V lost 3 bases, and 1 base had no gene match.

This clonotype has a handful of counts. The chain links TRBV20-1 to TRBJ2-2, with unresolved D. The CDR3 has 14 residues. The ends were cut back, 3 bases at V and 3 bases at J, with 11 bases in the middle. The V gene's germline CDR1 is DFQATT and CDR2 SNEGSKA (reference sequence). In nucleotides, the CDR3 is TGCAGTGCTAGCCTGGGTACCGACACCGGGGAGCTGTTTTTT. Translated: CSASLGTDTGELFF.